The rows below give T cell receptor beta chains drawn from one sample of a study of blood T cell repertoires in COVID-19. Generated by immunoSEQ multiplex PCR, the TCRdb table keeps only in-frame clones and is missing some. The sample has tens of thousands of clones, more than 70% seen once. Sequenced input: peripheral blood. The receptors shown here come from a man between 60 and 70 years old with acute or convalescent COVID-19. The CDR3 runs from the conserved cysteine through the conserved F or W. D genes are given only for firm matches. The size of a clone is reported for some rows only, either as once, few or many, or as a class for expanded clones.

TRBD2	TRBV30	-	TRBJ2-3	TGTGCCTGCATAGCGGGGGGGCGGACAGATACGCAGTATTTT	CACIAGGRTDTQYF
TRBD2	TRBV19	once	TRBJ2-7	TGTGCCAGTAGTATAGACCTGACTAGCGGTTCAATCTCCTACGAGCAGTACTTC	CASSIDLTSGSISYEQYF
-	TRBV6-5	-	TRBJ2-1	TGTGCCAGCAGGGAGGGGGGGGCCACTGAGCAGTTCTTC	CASREGGATEQFF
-	TRBV3-1/TRBV3-2	few	TRBJ2-7	TGTGCCAGCAGCCAATGGGGCGCCAACGAGCAGTACTTC	CASSQWGANEQYF
TRBD1	TRBV18	once	TRBJ2-7	TGTGCCAGCTCACCGGGGGGACAGGTCGCCTACGAGCAGTACTTC	CASSPGGQVAYEQYF
-	TRBV5-4	-	TRBJ2-4	TGTGCCAGCAGCCTCAGCGGGCGGGGAGCGGCCAAAAACATTCAGTACTTC	CASSLSGRGAAKNIQYF
-	TRBV28	-	TRBJ1-1	TGTGCCAGCAAGCAAGGGAGGGGAGCTTTCTTT	CASKQGRGAFF
TRBD2	TRBV11-2	-	TRBJ2-1	TGTGCCAGCAGACCAATAGCGGGGCAACACCCTAATTACAATGAGCAGTTCTTC	CASRPIAGQHPNYNEQFF
TRBD1	TRBV6-1	-	TRBJ2-5	TGTGCCAGCAGTGAAGCGGGGACAGGGGGGTTGGAGACCCAGTACTTC	CASSEAGTGGLETQYF
-	TRBV19	-	TRBJ2-6	TGTGCCAGTAGTTCCGGACTGTTCTCTGGGGCCAACGTCCTGACTTTC	CASSSGLFSGANVLTF
-	TRBV18	once	TRBJ1-1	TGTGCCAGCTCAGGGGGGAGAAACACTGAAGCTTTCTTT	CASSGGRNTEAFF
-	TRBV28	-	TRBJ1-2	TGTGCCAGCAGTTTAAATGGAGACTATGGCTACACCTTC	CASSLNGDYGYTF
TRBD1	TRBV3-1/TRBV3-2	-	TRBJ1-1	TGTGCCAGCAGCCAACTAGGGGGCGAGGAAGCTTTCTTT	CASSQLGGEEAFF
-	TRBV6-5	-	TRBJ1-2	TGTGCCAGCAGACCCTCAGGCACGGTGGGCATTGGCTACACCTTC	CASRPSGTVGIGYTF
-	TRBV18	-	TRBJ1-4	TGTGCCAGCTCACGCACGGGACACGATAATGAAAAACTGTTTTTT	CASSRTGHDNEKLFF
-	TRBV5-1	-	TRBJ1-1	TGCGCCAGCAGCTCCGCAGGGTCGAACACTGAAGCTTTCTTT	CASSSAGSNTEAFF
TRBD1	TRBV4-1	-	TRBJ2-2	TGCGCCAGCAGCCAACTCGGGACAGTGAACACCGGGGAGCTGTTTTTT	CASSQLGTVNTGELFF
-	TRBV9	-	TRBJ1-4	TGTGCCAGCAGCTGGGGCCAGGGAACTAATGAAAAACTGTTTTTT	CASSWGQGTNEKLFF
TRBD1	TRBV5-1	-	TRBJ2-7	TGCGCCAGCAGCCCACAGGGGACCCCTCAGGGGGAGCAGTACTTC	CASSPQGTPQGEQYF
-	TRBV20-1	-	TRBJ2-7	TGCAGTGCTAGAGTTACATACGAGCAGTACTTC	CSARVTYEQYF
-	TRBV9	-	TRBJ2-5	TGTGCCAGCAGCGCCCAGGGGCTCCAAGAGACCCAGTACTTC	CASSAQGLQETQYF
TRBD2	TRBV4-2	-	TRBJ2-7	TGTGCCAGCAGCCCCCCGAGCGGGGGCGCCTACGAGCAGTACTTC	CASSPPSGGAYEQYF
TRBD1	TRBV7-8	-	TRBJ1-6	TGTGCCAGCAGCTTAGTCGTGACAGGGTCTTCACCCCTCCACTTT	CASSLVVTGSSPLHF
-	TRBV7-2	-	TRBJ1-2	TGTGCCAGCCGGCGAGGGAACTATGGCTACACCTTC	CASRRGNYGYTF
-	TRBV30	-	TRBJ1-1	TGTGCCTGGGCCCTACCGGGGACTTACACTGAAGCTTTCTTT	CAWALPGTYTEAFF
TRBD1	TRBV4-1	few	TRBJ1-2	TGCGCCAGCAGCCAAGATATTAACCTGGGACAGCCCTATGGCTACACCTTC	CASSQDINLGQPYGYTF
-	TRBV18	-	TRBJ2-3	TGTGCCAGCTCACCGCAGGGGGGAAGCACAGATACGCAGTATTTT	CASSPQGGSTDTQYF
TRBD2	TRBV5-4	-	TRBJ2-1	TGTGCCAGCAGCTCCGGGACTAGCGGGAGGAAATCCTACAATGAGCAGTTCTTC	CASSSGTSGRKSYNEQFF
-	TRBV4-3	-	TRBJ2-5	TGCGCCAGCAGCCAAGGCCCAGGGGGGGAGACCCAGTACTTC	CASSQGPGGETQYF